The source of this T cell receptor beta chain is a study of blood T cells in healthy people across ages. Regarding the study as a whole: Diversity figures derived from one million T cells were judged to underestimate the true value.

A note on this clonotype: Its antigen is undetermined.

A second PCR, run for about 6 to 11 cycles, used a sample-barcoded 5' primer plus a J-beta primer mix. A single record per CDR3 protein comes from TCRdb applying MiXCR to the 5' RACE reads. In the table there are hundreds of thousands of distinct CDR3 sequences, 25% to 30% of which are singletons. Healthy Caucasian individuals from Russia aged roughly 6 to 90 served as donors. Trimming cost V 3 bases and J 4 bases; bases outside gene matches: 7. Per the germline V gene, CDR1 is SGHRS and CDR2 is YFSETQ. The CDR3 is 15 amino acids. The data also belong to a second study, concerning T cells of mothers and their children. That study adds: Over 8 million TCR beta CDR3 reads were obtained from each mother, and roughly 2.9 million from each child.

This clonotype originated in a boy aged 5-17 years in good health. V and J are TRBV5-1 and TRBJ2-5; 9 bases are a match to TRBD1. The sample was blood. Here the CDR3 DNA reads TGCGCCAGCAGCTGGAGGGACAGGGAGGCAGAGACCCAGTACTTC. Protein product: CASSWRDREAETQYF. Using reference TRBV5-1 and TRBJ2-5 for the parts outside the CDR3, the full variable domain is KAGVTQTPRYLIKTRGQQVTLSCSPISGHRSVSWYQQTPGQGLQFLFEYFSETQRNKGNFPGRFSGRQFSNSRSEMNVSTLELGDSALYLCASSWRDREAETQYFGPGTRLLVL.